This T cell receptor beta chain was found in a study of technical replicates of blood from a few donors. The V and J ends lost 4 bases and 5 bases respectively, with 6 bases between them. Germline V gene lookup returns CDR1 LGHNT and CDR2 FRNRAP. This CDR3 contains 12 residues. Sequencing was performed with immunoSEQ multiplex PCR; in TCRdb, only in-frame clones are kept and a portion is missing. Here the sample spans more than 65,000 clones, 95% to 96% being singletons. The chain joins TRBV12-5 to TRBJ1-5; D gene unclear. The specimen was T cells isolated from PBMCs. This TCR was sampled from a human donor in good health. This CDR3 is CASGSGDQPQHF. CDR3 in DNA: TGTGCTAGTGGTTCCGGGGATCAGCCCCAGCATTTT.